This passage covers 22 T cell receptor beta chains from one sample sequenced in a study of metastatic and nonmetastatic thyroid tumors. Via MiXCR, TCRdb re-called the PCR reads. The sample records over 14,000 clones, roughly 24% being singletons. There were no patients who had received any treatment before thyroid surgery. The sequenced sample was tumor tissue. The source of these receptors is a female donor with papillary thyroid cancer or a benign thyroid nodule (not recorded which). Some clones in this sample may be carry-over from other donors' samples.

This clone was picked up many times. V gene TRBV20-1 combines with J gene TRBJ2-3; D might be TRBD1 (6 bases). Trimming took 5 bases from V and 0 from J, leaving 15 bases between them. CDR1 and CDR2 (germline): DFQATT, SNEGSKA (reference sequence). This CDR3 has 15 amino acids. CDR3 residues: CSAAPRQVSTDTQYF. The CDR3 DNA reads TGCAGTGCTGCCCCCCGACAGGTTAGCACAGATACGCAGTATTTT.

Many counts were recorded for this clone. This chain links TRBV11-1 with TRBJ2-2; 7 bases align to TRBD2. CDR1 is SGHAT and CDR2 is FQDESV in the germline V gene (reference sequence). The CDR3 length is 16 residues. The J segment lost 2 bases and the V segment lost 5 bases, leaving 8 bases of the junction unmatched. CDR3: CASSLAGVANTGELFF. The CDR3, as DNA: TGTGCCAGCAGCCTGGCGGGGGTAGCTAACACCGGGGAGCTGTTTTTT. The whole variable domain, filled in from reference TRBV11-1 and TRBJ2-2, reads EAEVAQSPRYKITEKSQAVAFWCDPISGHATLYWYRQILGQGPELLVQFQDESVVDDSQLPKDRFSAERLKGVDSTLKIQPAELGDSAMYLCASSLAGVANTGELFFGEGSRLTVL.

V is TRBV20-1 and J is TRBJ2-7; D unresolved. Germline loops: CDR1 DFQATT, CDR2 SNEGSKA (reference sequence). The CDR3 contains 13 residues. V lost 2 bases, J lost 1 base, and 9 bases lay in between. The CDR3 sequence: CSARSDPSYEQYF. In DNA, the CDR3 is TGCAGTGCTAGATCAGACCCTTCCTACGAGCAGTACTTC.

This clone has just a few counts. This chain connects TRBV6-1 to TRBJ2-7; 8 bases fit TRBD1. Germline CDR1 is MNHNS and CDR2 is SASEGT. The trim removed 3 bases at V and 5 bases at J, leaving 18 bases unmatched. This CDR3 has 18 residues. The chain's CDR3 is CASSDTGGPRRLCHEQYF. CDR3 nucleotides: TGTGCCAGCAGTGATACAGGGGGGCCTCGGCGTCTATGCCACGAGCAGTACTTC.

This clone has a count of ten or more. The chain carries TRBV27 and TRBJ1-2; 9 bases align to TRBD1. The CDR3 runs to 16 residues. Germline assignment: CDR1 MNHEY and CDR2 SMNVEV (reference sequence). After removal of 6 bases from V and 4 bases from J, the junction contained 12 bases not matched to a gene. CDR3 region: CASRRSRGQGGYGYTF. In DNA, the CDR3 is TGTGCCAGCAGAAGGAGCCGGGGACAGGGTGGCTATGGCTACACCTTC.

In this sample, this clone turned up many times. The chain couples TRBV15 to TRBJ2-3, with D unclear. Germline V gene data show CDR1 as LNHNV and CDR2 as YYDKDF (reference sequence). The CDR3 length is 13 residues. V was clipped by 2 bases and J by 4 bases, with 7 bases between them. The CDR3 spells CATSRPDADTQYF. CDR3 in DNA: TGTGCCACCAGCAGACCTGACGCAGATACGCAGTATTTT. The whole variable domain, remainder taken from reference TRBV15 and TRBJ2-3, is DAMVIQNPRYQVTQFGKPVTLSCSQTLNHNVMYWYQQKSSQAPKLLFHYYDKDFNNEADTPDNFQSRRPNTSFCFLDIRSPGLGDTAMYLCATSRPDADTQYFGPGTRLTVL.

In its sample, this clone is medium-sized. This chain joins TRBV12-3 or TRBV12-4 and TRBJ1-1; 7 bases are shared with TRBD1. V lost 5 bases and J lost 8; bases outside the gene matches: 5. The CDR3 contains 12 residues. CDR3 region: CASSRGQLEAFF. The DNA of the CDR3 is TGTGCCAGCAGTCGGGGACAGCTCGAAGCTTTCTTT.

Many counts were recorded for this clone. The V gene is TRBV5-1, the J gene TRBJ2-5, with TRBD2 matching 7 bases. With 7 bases clipped from V and 5 bases from J, the junction kept 14 bases outside the gene matches. CDR1 SGHRS and CDR2 YFSETQ come from the germline V gene. This CDR3 is built from 15 residues. The CDR3 region is CASAPTERGGETQYF. CDR3 nucleotides: TGCGCCAGCGCTCCCACGGAGCGGGGCGGGGAGACCCAGTACTTC.

This clone ranks as medium-sized (0.01 to 0.1%). The rearrangement uses TRBV20-1 and TRBJ1-5, with D unclear. The germline V gene has CDR1 DFQATT and CDR2 SNEGSKA (reference sequence). Trimming shortened V by 3 bases and J by 0 bases, and 6 bases separated the two germline ends. The CDR3 covers 13 residues. CDR3 sequence (DNA): TGCAGTGCTAGCGGGAATAGCAATCAGCCCCAGCATTTT. Its translation: CSASGNSNQPQHF.

There are many counts of this clone. V usage is TRBV29-1 and J usage is TRBJ1-6; weak D call: TRBD1 (6 bases). CDR3 size: 13 residues. Germline V lookup: CDR1 SQVTM, CDR2 ANQGSEA. The V end was cut by 4 bases, the J end by 4 bases, with 8 bases between. CDR3 coding DNA: TGCAGCGTTGGGACAGATTATAATTCACCCCTCCACTTT. It codes for CSVGTDYNSPLHF.

The chain has TRBV27 and TRBJ2-1; TRBD2 aligns across 7 bases. The germline gives CDR1 MNHEY, CDR2 SMNVEV (reference sequence). With 5 bases clipped from V and 6 bases from J, the junction kept 10 bases outside the gene matches. The CDR3 spans 15 residues. The CDR3 region has the DNA TGTGCCAGCAGTATGACTAGCATGATTAGCAATGAGCAGTTCTTC. It yields the protein CASSMTSMISNEQFF.

V gene TRBV6-1 combines with J gene TRBJ2-3; 8 nucleotides align to TRBD2. The length of the CDR3 is 14 residues. In germline, CDR1 is MNHNS, CDR2 SASEGT. V lost 8 bases and J lost 5; bases outside the gene matches: 9. CDR3 sequence reads: CASGPGSGRDTQYF. As DNA, the CDR3 is TGTGCCAGCGGGCCGGGGAGCGGGAGAGATACGCAGTATTTT.

Many counts were recorded for this clone. This chain connects TRBV19 to TRBJ2-5, with 8 bases identical to TRBD1. From germline, CDR1 is LNHDA and CDR2 SQIVND (reference sequence). The CDR3 runs 15 residues. V was clipped by 9 bases and J by 2 bases; unmatched bases: 11. The CDR3 nucleotides are TGTGCCAGACCTGTGGACAGGGTGGAGCAAGAGACCCAGTACTTC. Amino acid sequence: CARPVDRVEQETQYF.

By sample share, this clone is medium-sized (0.01 to 0.1%). The chain is built from TRBV27 and TRBJ2-7; a weak D match, TRBD2 (5 bases). Trimming took off 1 base at V and 0 bases at J, with 13 bases between the two ends. Germline V CDR1 and CDR2: MNHEY, SMNVEV (reference sequence). This CDR3 is 16 amino acids long. The CDR3 sequence is CASSLWASSSSYEQYF. The CDR3 DNA is TGTGCCAGCAGTTTATGGGCTAGCAGCAGCTCCTACGAGCAGTACTTC.

The genes are TRBV20-1 and TRBJ2-1; D is unresolved. V lost 1 base and J 6 bases, leaving 7 bases between the germline ends. The CDR3 spans 12 residues. Germline values: CDR1 DFQATT, CDR2 SNEGSKA (reference sequence). CDR3 region: CSARVLFNEQFF. CDR3 bases: TGCAGTGCTAGAGTACTGTTCAATGAGCAGTTCTTC.

This clone has ten or more counts. The V gene is TRBV3-1, the J gene TRBJ1-1; D gene uncertain. The CDR3 has 13 amino acids. V was cut by 3 bases and J by 1 base, with 6 bases left in between. CDR1 LGHDT and CDR2 YNNKEL come from the germline V gene (reference sequence). This CDR3 is CASSHGPNTEAFF. As DNA, the CDR3 is TGTGCCAGCAGCCATGGACCGAACACTGAAGCTTTCTTT.

In this sample, this clone turned up many times. Different DNA sequences within this sample yield the same CDR3. V usage is TRBV19 and J usage is TRBJ2-5, with D tentatively TRBD1 (5 bases). The CDR3 extends over 14 amino acids. CDR1 is LNHDA and CDR2 is SQIVND in the germline V gene (reference sequence). V shed 5 bases and J shed 1 base, with 11 bases lying between them. The DNA of the CDR3 is TGTGCCAGTAGTGCGGAGACAGTCCAAGAGACCCAGTACTTC. Amino acid sequence: CASSAETVQETQYF.

Many counts were recorded for this clone. This chain joins TRBV7-8 and TRBJ1-1; 7 bases align to TRBD1. Germline V gene sequence: CDR1 SGHVS, CDR2 FQNEAQ. This CDR3 comprises 16 residues. Unmatched junction bases numbered 9, after V lost 5 bases and J lost 0 bases. CDR3 DNA: TGTGCCAGCAGCAAAAACAGGGGTTCTATGAACACTGAAGCTTTCTTT. Encoded protein: CASSKNRGSMNTEAFF.

This clone was recorded a few times. At one end the junction does not follow the germline gene, possibly because of a read error. The gene calls are TRBV6-1 and TRBJ2-1; D is possibly TRBD1 or TRBD2 (6 bases each). Germline CDR1 and CDR2: MNHNS and SASEGT. CDR3 size: 15 residues. The CDR3 coding sequence is TGTGCCAGCACGCTCCTAGCTGGAGGGGGATATGAGCATTTCTTC. Translating gives CASTLLAGGGYEHFF.

The V call is TRBV20-1, the J call TRBJ2-7; TRBD1 or TRBD2 may be the D gene (6 bases each). Germline-derived CDR1 and CDR2 are DFQATT and SNEGSKA (reference sequence). Trimming took off 2 bases at V and 0 bases at J, with 14 bases between the two ends. CDR3 size: 15 residues. CDR3 nucleotides: TGCAGTGCTAGACGAACACAGGGAGGCTCCTACGAGCAGTACTTC. It codes for CSARRTQGGSYEQYF.

Sample share makes this clone medium-sized (0.01 to 0.1%). This chain connects TRBV5-1 to TRBJ2-7; 11 bases fit TRBD2. This CDR3 is 13 amino acids long. With 1 base clipped from V and 6 bases from J, the junction kept 0 bases outside the gene matches. Germline lookup yields CDR1 SGHRS and CDR2 YFSETQ. The CDR3 sequence is CASSLTSGSEQYF. The CDR3 region has the DNA TGCGCCAGCAGCTTGACTAGCGGGAGCGAGCAGTACTTC.

The chain uses TRBV5-1 and TRBJ1-1; 7 nucleotides match TRBD1. Germline values: CDR1 SGHRS, CDR2 YFSETQ. This CDR3 has 13 amino acids. V was clipped by 2 bases and J by 4 bases; unmatched bases: 2. For the CDR3, the DNA is TGCGCCAGCAGCTTTCAGGGGGTCACTGAAGCTTTCTTT. Protein product: CASSFQGVTEAFF.